The next 11 T cell receptor beta chains were all read from a single sample in a study of blood T cells in healthy people across ages. Primed by a sample-barcoded 5' primer and a J-beta primer mix, a second PCR proceeded for roughly 7 to 11 cycles. TCRdb re-called the 5' RACE reads through MiXCR, storing one row per CDR3 protein. The sample has roughly 1,500,000 distinct CDR3 sequences; almost 35% are singletons. Input material: blood. The receptors were gathered from a woman in her 30s in good health.

The genes are TRBV6-1 and TRBJ2-7; the D gene is possibly TRBD2 (6 bases). Deletions cut 6 bases from V and 3 bases from J, with 12 bases between. CDR3 size: 13 residues. The germline V gene encodes CDR1 MNHNS and CDR2 SASEGT. CDR3 amino acids: CASRLAADYEQYF. The CDR3 nucleotides are TGTGCCAGCAGACTAGCTGCAGACTACGAGCAGTACTTC.

The chain links TRBV20-1 to TRBJ1-5, with D unclear. This CDR3 has 13 amino acids. CDR1 is DFQATT and CDR2 is SNEGSKA in the germline V gene (reference sequence). V was cut by 3 bases and J by 5 bases, with 11 bases left in between. This CDR3 is CSARRLMDQPQHF. The CDR3, as DNA: TGCAGTGCTAGGAGATTAATGGATCAGCCCCAGCATTTT.

V is TRBV7-8 and J is TRBJ1-1; 7 bases align to TRBD1. With 4 bases clipped from V and 2 bases from J, the junction kept 10 bases outside the gene matches. Germline V CDR1 and CDR2: SGHVS, FQNEAQ. The CDR3 has 16 residues. The CDR3, as DNA: TGTGCCAGCAGCTCTGCCCCGACAGGGATTAACACTGAAGCTTTCTTT. The encoded protein is CASSSAPTGINTEAFF.

The V call is TRBV28, the J call TRBJ2-1; a weak D match, TRBD1 (6 bases). The germline V gene encodes CDR1 MDHEN and CDR2 SYDVKM. CDR3 size: 13 residues. Trimming removed 6 bases at V and 10 bases at J, with 16 bases between. The CDR3 nucleotides are TGTGCCAGCAGGTCCTTAGCCGGGACAGAGCAGTTCTTC. Protein: CASRSLAGTEQFF.

This clonotype was observed a handful of times. The chain couples TRBV12-3 or TRBV12-4 to TRBJ2-1; 7 bases align to TRBD1. CDR3 length equals 13 residues. V trimming: 5 bases; J trimming: 8 bases; junction bases outside the gene matches: 6. The CDR3 reads CASSPDRAYEQFF. The CDR3 nucleotides are TGTGCCAGCAGTCCAGACAGGGCTTATGAGCAGTTCTTC.

V is TRBV6-1 and J is TRBJ2-3; no clear D. CDR3 length: 12 amino acids. The V end was cut by 2 bases, the J end by 5 bases, with 5 bases between. The germline V gene encodes CDR1 MNHNS and CDR2 SASEGT. In nucleotides, the CDR3 is TGTGCCAGCAGTGAATTCGGAGATACGCAGTATTTT. This translates into CASSEFGDTQYF.

The table lists this clonotype with many counts. The chain is built from TRBV3-1 and TRBJ2-7, with D hard to call. The CDR3 runs to 14 residues. V lost 0 bases and J lost 3, with 9 bases in between. Germline CDR1 is LGHDT and CDR2 is YNNKEL (reference sequence). CDR3 protein: CASSQETVYYEQYF. The CDR3 DNA follows: TGTGCCAGCAGCCAAGAGACGGTGTACTACGAGCAGTACTTC.

This clonotype was seen a few times. The chain couples TRBV27 to TRBJ2-7; D is undetermined. The V and J ends lost 8 bases and 0 bases respectively, with 14 bases between them. From germline, CDR1 is MNHEY and CDR2 SMNVEV (reference sequence). This CDR3 has 14 residues. CDR3 coding DNA: TGTGCCAGCTCCTCGGTCACCTCCTCCTACGAGCAGTACTTC. Translated, it gives CASSSVTSSYEQYF.

The chain carries TRBV4-1 and TRBJ1-5, with 9 bases that match TRBD1. V shed 5 bases, J shed 4 bases, and the junction held 12 bases outside the gene matches. The CDR3 spans 17 residues. Germline CDR1 reads MGHRA; CDR2 reads YSYEKL. The CDR3 nucleotides read TGCGCCAGCAGCAAATTAGGACAGGGGACATCAAATCAGCCCCAGCATTTT. It is translated as CASSKLGQGTSNQPQHF.

V and J are TRBV20-1 and TRBJ1-1; no definite D call. Trimming left V 4 bases short and J 0 bases short, with 21 bases between. This CDR3 contains 17 residues. Per the germline V gene, CDR1 is DFQATT and CDR2 is SNEGSKA (reference sequence). CDR3 nucleotides: TGCAGTGCTACCCCAGGACCGGTACCCATCATGAACACTGAAGCTTTCTTT. Protein sequence: CSATPGPVPIMNTEAFF.

The chain uses TRBV3-1 and TRBJ2-7, with D unclear. Germline V gene sequence: CDR1 LGHDT, CDR2 YNNKEL (reference sequence). This CDR3 has 16 residues. V dropped 0 bases and J dropped 2 bases, with 14 bases sitting between them. CDR3 loop: CASSQDFITTTYEQYF. The CDR3 DNA is TGTGCCAGCAGCCAAGACTTCATTACCACCACCTACGAGCAGTACTTC.